Each of the 24 T cell receptor beta chains below was sequenced from the same sample in a study of tissue T cells after allogeneic stem cell transplantation. TCRdb's copy holds only in-frame clones and misses some; the assay was immunoSEQ multiplex PCR. The table shows roughly 45,000 clones, with roughly 73% occurring only once. Sequenced material: sorted cells pooled from one or two spleens. The source of these receptors is a pool of C57BL/6 mice in good health.

Comment on this clone: Gene labels here are mouse ones. Coverage ceases 1 residue before the CDR3 finishes, and the germline J gene fills in the end. This chain joins TRBV13-3 and TRBJ1-3; 7 bases fit TRBD1. CDR1 and CDR2 from the germline V gene are NNHDY and SYVADS. This CDR3 has 15 amino acids. V shed 0 bases and J 1 base; nucleotides not matched to a gene: 1. Here the CDR3 reads CASSDDRGSGNTLYF. The covered CDR3 bases are TGTGCCAGCAGTGATGACAGGGGATCTGGAAATACGCTCTAT.

This clone was seen more than once but under ten times. Mouse gene names and germline throughout. The CDR3 end is not reached by the read, which stops 1 residue before it; the germline J gene fills it in. The chain uses TRBV15 and TRBJ2-7, with D possibly TRBD2 on 5 matching bases. Trimming removed 5 bases from V and 7 bases from J, with 9 bases in between. Germline CDR1 and CDR2: SGHND and FRSKSL. The CDR3 is 11 amino acids. The part of the CDR3 DNA that was read is TGTGCCAGCAGTCGGGTGGGGGAACAGTAC. This codes for CASSRVGEQY. In full, the CDR3 reads CASSRVGEQYF.

On this clone: Here the gene names and germline are mouse. The read falls 1 residue short of the CDR3 end, and the missing part is taken from the germline J gene. This chain joins TRBV26 and TRBJ2-2; 10 bases align to TRBD1. The germline V gene encodes CDR1 KGHPV and CDR2 FQNQEV (reference sequence). The CDR3 sequence is 15 residues long. Trimming cost V 4 bases and J 3 bases; bases outside gene matches: 2. CDR3 sequence reads: CASSPGTGDTGQLYF. The DNA read from the CDR3 is TGTGCCAGCAGTCCGGGGACAGGGGACACCGGGCAGCTCTAC.

To note about this clone: Genes and germline are mouse. The missing CDR3 end, 1 residue past where the read stops, is filled in from the germline J gene. V usage is TRBV3 and J usage is TRBJ1-2; unclear D gene. Germline CDR1 and CDR2: SNHLY and FYNGKV (reference sequence). Trimming shortened V by 1 base and J by 0 bases, and 3 bases separated the two germline ends. The CDR3 totals 13 residues. The covered CDR3 bases are TGTGCCAGCAGCTTAGTGGCAAACTCCGACTACACC. Protein sequence: CASSLVANSDYT. The full-length CDR3 reads as CASSLVANSDYTF. The full variable domain, in which reference TRBV3 and TRBJ1-2 provide the parts outside the CDR3, is GPKVLQIPSHQIIDMGQMVTLNCDPVSNHLYFYWYKQILGQQMEFLVNFYNGKVMEKSKLFKDQFSVERPDGSYFTLKIQPTALEDSAVYFCASSLVANSDYTFGSGTRLLVI.

A remark on this clone: Mouse germline and gene names are used. The CDR3 spells CASGDAKNTLYF. The DNA read from the CDR3 is TGTGCCAGCGGTGATGCAAAGAACACCTTGTAC. J is TRBJ2-4 and V is TRBV13-2; D unclear. The read ends 1 residue shy of where the CDR3 ends; the end is completed using the germline J gene. The CDR3 covers 12 residues. V shed 0 bases and J shed 6 bases, with 5 bases lying between them. Germline CDR1 and CDR2: NNHNN and SYGAGS (reference sequence).

Notes on this clone: Mouse names are used for the genes. The read stops 1 residue short of the end of the CDR3; the missing end is completed from the germline J gene. The chain is built from TRBV3 and TRBJ2-3, with D unclear. Germline CDR1 and CDR2: SNHLY and FYNGKV (reference sequence). V lost 3 bases and J 1 base, leaving 5 bases between the germline ends. The CDR3 covers 13 residues. The CDR3 protein is CASSLSGAETLYF. Incomplete CDR3 DNA: TGTGCCAGCAGCTTGAGCGGTGCAGAAACGCTGTAT.

As concerns this clone: The germline and genes are mouse ones. The read stops 1 residue short of the end of the CDR3; the missing end is completed from the germline J gene. This same CDR3 is encoded by further DNA sequences in the sample. The V gene is TRBV1, the J gene TRBJ2-5; D remains ambiguous. The CDR3 spans 11 residues. Germline values: CDR1 NSQYPW, CDR2 LRSPGD (reference sequence). V lost 0 bases and J 7 bases, leaving 2 bases between the germline ends. Here the CDR3 reads CTCSAENTQYF. CDR3 DNA, as far as it was read: TGCACCTGCAGTGCAGAGAACACCCAGTAC.

This clone was seen a few times. The germline and genes are mouse ones. Read data end 1 residue before the CDR3 end; the end is taken from the germline J gene. The genes are TRBV14 and TRBJ2-1; D remains unclear. The CDR3 spans 12 residues. Germline V lookup: CDR1 SGHDT, CDR2 FRDEAV. Trimming shortened V by 4 bases and J by 1 base, and 3 bases separated the two germline ends. The CDR3 sequence is CASSQNYAEQFF. The sequenced part of the CDR3 DNA is TGTGCCAGCAGTCAGAACTATGCTGAGCAGTTC.

A note on this clone: Gene names are mouse gene names. The read ends 1 residue shy of where the CDR3 ends; the end is completed using the germline J gene. This chain uses TRBV12-1 with TRBJ2-5, with TRBD2 matching 7 bases. Trimming took 0 bases from V and 1 from J; bases not matched to a gene: 9. Germline lookup yields CDR1 SGHSN and CDR2 HYEKVE. The CDR3 extends over 17 amino acids. The part of the CDR3 DNA that was read is TGTGCCAGCTCTCTCGATCTGGGGGTGAGATACCAAGACACCCAGTAC. Translation gives CASSLDLGVRYQDTQY. The CDR3 as a whole reads CASSLDLGVRYQDTQYF.

Details on this clone: Gene labels here are mouse ones. The CDR3 end falls 1 residue outside the read, so it is completed with the germline J gene. The chain carries TRBV13-3 and TRBJ2-4; D not certain. Trimming shortened V by 0 bases and J by 0 bases, and 5 bases separated the two germline ends. The CDR3 runs 14 residues. Per germline, CDR1 NNHDY and CDR2 SYVADS. The part of the CDR3 DNA that was read is TGTGCCAGCAGTGATGACAGTAGTCAAAACACCTTGTAC. As protein: CASSDDSSQNTLY. The whole CDR3 protein is CASSDDSSQNTLYF.

As concerns this clone: Each gene name is a mouse one. The CDR3 end falls 1 residue outside the read, so it is completed with the germline J gene. The rearrangement links TRBV13-2 to TRBJ2-7; 11 positions match TRBD2. The CDR3 covers 15 residues. CDR1 and CDR2 (germline): NNHNN, SYGAGS (reference sequence). J lost 6 bases, V lost 0 bases, and 5 bases had no gene match. The CDR3 is CASGDGTGGRFEQYF. The part of the CDR3 DNA that was read is TGTGCCAGCGGTGATGGGACTGGGGGGCGTTTTGAACAGTAC.

In the case of this clone: Gene names denote mouse genes. At the DNA level, this CDR3 is encoded by other sequences in the same sample as well. The CDR3 is CASSLGDWGYAEQFF. Partial CDR3 DNA: TGTGCCAGCAGCTTAGGGGACTGGGGGTATGCTGAGCAGTTC. The chain combines TRBV3 with TRBJ2-1; TRBD2 aligns across 11 bases. The read terminates 1 residue before the CDR3 end, so the remaining end is supplied by the germline J gene. The CDR3 consists of 15 residues. Trimming removed 1 base from V and 4 bases from J; junction bases left unmatched: 0. CDR1 and CDR2 (germline): SNHLY, FYNGKV (reference sequence).

Turning to this clone: The genes are named according to mouse. The read ends 1 residue shy of where the CDR3 ends; the end is completed using the germline J gene. This chain connects TRBV1 to TRBJ2-3; tentatively, D is TRBD1 (6 bases). This CDR3 comprises 14 residues. Germline V CDR1 and CDR2: NSQYPW, LRSPGD (reference sequence). The V end was cut by 6 bases, the J end by 0 bases, with 10 bases between. CDR3 residues: CTCRRDNSAETLYF. Incomplete CDR3 DNA: TGCACCTGCAGGCGGGACAATAGTGCAGAAACGCTGTAT.

This clone is a singleton in its sample. Germline and genes: mouse. Sequencing ends 1 residue short of the CDR3 end; the germline J gene provides the rest. The chain combines TRBV5 with TRBJ1-2; unclear D gene. Trimming took 0 bases from V and 0 from J, leaving 5 bases between them. Germline values: CDR1 LGHNA, CDR2 YNLKQL (reference sequence). This CDR3 region has 14 residues. The DNA read from the CDR3 is TGTGCCAGCAGCCAAGATTGGACAAACTCCGACTACACC. Translated: CASSQDWTNSDYT. From start to end, the CDR3 is CASSQDWTNSDYTF.

Comment on this clone: Genes and germline are mouse. The sequence runs out 1 residue before the end of the CDR3; the remainder is reconstructed from the germline J gene. The chain couples TRBV2 to TRBJ2-3, with D hard to call. V was cut by 1 base and J by 0 bases, with 11 bases left in between. The CDR3 has 16 residues. Germline values: CDR1 LGHNA, CDR2 YSYQKL. The CDR3 sequence: CASSQGLVTSAETLYF. The part of the CDR3 DNA that was read is TGTGCCAGCAGCCAAGGTCTGGTAACTAGTGCAGAAACGCTGTAT.

About this clone: Genes and germline come from the mouse. The read falls 1 residue short of the CDR3 end, and the missing part is taken from the germline J gene. The rearrangement joins TRBV29 to TRBJ1-1; D is undetermined. The germline V and J ends were trimmed by 6 bases and 7 bases, with 9 bases remaining between them. The CDR3 loop spans 11 amino acids. Germline V gene lookup returns CDR1 MSHET and CDR2 SYDVDS. The CDR3 sequence: CASSRQKEVFF. The CDR3 bases that were read are TGTGCTAGCAGCCGACAAAAAGAAGTCTTC.

A word on this clone: Gene names refer to mouse genes. The read ends 1 residue early relative to the CDR3; the germline J gene fills the gap. The sample has other DNA sequences that encode this CDR3 too. The chain carries TRBV1 and TRBJ2-5; 7 positions match TRBD1. Trimming at V came to 6 bases and at J to 3 bases, leaving 3 bases not matched to a gene. CDR1 is NSQYPW, CDR2 LRSPGD, per germline (reference sequence). The CDR3 length is 13 residues. CDR3 bases read: TGCACCTGCAGGAGGGACAGTCAAGACACCCAGTAC. Protein product: CTCRRDSQDTQY. The entire CDR3 is CTCRRDSQDTQYF.

A remark on this clone: The genes are named according to mouse. The read terminates 1 residue ahead of where the CDR3 ends, so the germline J gene completes it. The chain uses TRBV13-2 and TRBJ2-5, with TRBD2 matching over 8 bases. Looked up from germline, CDR1 is NNHNN and CDR2 is SYGAGS (reference sequence). The CDR3 length is 15 residues. The V and J ends lost 3 bases and 2 bases, in that order; junction bases with no gene match: 5. Partial CDR3 DNA: TGTGCCAGCGGTGCCCGGGGGGGCGGCCAAGACACCCAGTAC. Translating gives CASGARGGGQDTQY. The whole CDR3 protein is CASGARGGGQDTQYF.

In the case of this clone: Germline and genes here are mouse. The read ends 1 residue early relative to the CDR3; the germline J gene fills the gap. The V and J genes are TRBV4 and TRBJ2-5; the D is unclear. Trimming took off 4 bases at V and 5 bases at J, with 4 bases between the two ends. This CDR3 is 11 amino acids long. Germline V gene lookup returns CDR1 LGHDT and CDR2 YNNKQL (reference sequence). CDR3 DNA (partial): TGTGCCAGCAGCTTCCTAGACACCCAGTAC. It yields the protein CASSFLDTQY. The CDR3 in its entirety is CASSFLDTQYF.

Of note for this clone: Germline and genes: mouse. The CDR3 bases that were read are TGTGCCAGCAGCCAAGATAAGGGACAGGACACAGAAGTCTTC. Encoded protein: CASSQDKGQDTEVF. The whole CDR3 protein reads CASSQDKGQDTEVFF. The J gene is TRBJ1-1, the V gene TRBV5; 8 bases are a match to TRBD1. From the germline J gene comes the end of the CDR3, since the read stops 1 residue before it. CDR1 and CDR2 from the germline V gene are LGHNA and YNLKQL (reference sequence). The J segment lost 3 bases and the V segment lost 0 bases, leaving 3 bases of the junction unmatched. The CDR3 runs 15 residues.

Note on this clone: The genes are named according to mouse. The read falls 1 residue short of the CDR3 end, and the missing part is taken from the germline J gene. V and J are TRBV14 and TRBJ1-3; D gene unclear. V gave up 2 bases and J gave up 0 bases, with 9 bases separating them. The CDR3 extends over 15 amino acids. Germline loops: CDR1 SGHDT, CDR2 FRDEAV. The CDR3 sequence is CASSFSGNSGNTLYF. The sequenced CDR3 bases are TGTGCCAGCAGTTTTTCAGGAAATTCTGGAAATACGCTCTAT.

This clone was observed a handful of times. Gene names follow the mouse nomenclature. The CDR3 goes on 1 residue after the read ends, and that part is filled in from the germline J gene. The J gene is TRBJ1-4, the V gene TRBV4; D is perhaps TRBD1 (6 bases). Germline values: CDR1 LGHDT, CDR2 YNNKQL (reference sequence). The V gene lost 4 bases and the J gene lost 0 bases, with 6 bases spanning the gap. The CDR3 contains 14 residues. The CDR3 DNA, read in part, is TGTGCCAGCAGCTCAGGGGTTTCCAACGAAAGATTATTT. Translation: CASSSGVSNERLF. The whole CDR3 sequence reads CASSSGVSNERLFF.

A note on this clone: These gene names are mouse names. The read gets to within 1 residue of the CDR3 end, and the germline J gene fills in the rest. The chain carries TRBV13-3 and TRBJ2-4, with 10 bases that match TRBD2. J was trimmed by 3 bases and V by 2 bases; bases with no gene match: 6. Per germline, CDR1 NNHDY and CDR2 SYVADS. The CDR3 totals 16 residues. The sequenced part of the CDR3 DNA is TGTGCCAGCAGTGAGAGACTGGGGGGCGGACAAAACACCTTGTAC. This gives the protein CASSERLGGGQNTLY. The CDR3, in full, reads CASSERLGGGQNTLYF. Full variable domain (missing parts from reference TRBV13-3 and TRBJ2-4): EAAVTQSPRSKVAVTGGKVTLSCHQTNNHDYMYWYRQDTGHGLRLIHYSYVADSTEKGDIPDGYKASRPSQENFSLILELASLSQTAVYFCASSERLGGGQNTLYFGAGTRLSVL.

Turning to this clone: Here the gene names and germline are mouse. The read comes to an end 1 residue before the CDR3 does, leaving the germline J gene to fill in the end. V gene TRBV2 combines with J gene TRBJ2-3, with no clear D. The CDR3 is made up of 14 amino acids. Trimming shortened V by 0 bases and J by 1 base, and 5 bases separated the two germline ends. From germline, CDR1 is LGHNA and CDR2 YSYQKL. The CDR3 loop reads CASSQDPGAETLYF. The DNA read from the CDR3 is TGTGCCAGCAGCCAAGATCCCGGTGCAGAAACGCTGTAT.